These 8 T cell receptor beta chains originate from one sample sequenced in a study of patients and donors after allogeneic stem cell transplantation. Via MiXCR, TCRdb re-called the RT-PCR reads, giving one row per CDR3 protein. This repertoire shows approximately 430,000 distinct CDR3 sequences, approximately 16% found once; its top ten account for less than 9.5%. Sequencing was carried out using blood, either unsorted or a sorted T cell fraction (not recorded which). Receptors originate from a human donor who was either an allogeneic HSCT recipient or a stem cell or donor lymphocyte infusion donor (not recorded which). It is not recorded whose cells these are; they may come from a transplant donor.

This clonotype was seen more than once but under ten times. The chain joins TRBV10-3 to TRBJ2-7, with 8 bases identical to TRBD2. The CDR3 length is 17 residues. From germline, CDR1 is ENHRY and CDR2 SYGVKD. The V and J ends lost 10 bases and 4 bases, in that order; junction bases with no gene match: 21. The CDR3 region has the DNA TGTGCCACAGCCTTTTACCACCCGGGGACTAGTCAGTACGAGCAGTACTTC. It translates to CATAFYHPGTSQYEQYF.

The CDR3, as DNA: TGCAGTGCCCCGACAGAGGGCAATCAGCCCCAGCATTTT. Protein sequence: CSAPTEGNQPQHF. The rearrangement links TRBV20-1 to TRBJ1-5; the D gene is possibly TRBD1 (5 bases). Germline lookup yields CDR1 DFQATT and CDR2 SNEGSKA (reference sequence). Trimming removed 6 bases at V and 2 bases at J, with 11 bases between. The CDR3 totals 13 residues.

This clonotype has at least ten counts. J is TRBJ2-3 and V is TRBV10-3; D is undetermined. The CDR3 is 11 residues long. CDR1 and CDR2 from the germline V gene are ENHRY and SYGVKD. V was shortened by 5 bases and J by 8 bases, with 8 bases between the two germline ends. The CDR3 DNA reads TGTGCCATCAGTCCAGATGGTACGCAGTATTTT. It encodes CAISPDGTQYF.

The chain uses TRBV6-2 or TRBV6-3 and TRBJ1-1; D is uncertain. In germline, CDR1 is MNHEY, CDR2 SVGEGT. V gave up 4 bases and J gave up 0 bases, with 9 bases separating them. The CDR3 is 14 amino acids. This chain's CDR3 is CASSWASLNTEAFF. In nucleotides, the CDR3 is TGTGCCAGCAGTTGGGCCTCCTTGAACACTGAAGCTTTCTTT.

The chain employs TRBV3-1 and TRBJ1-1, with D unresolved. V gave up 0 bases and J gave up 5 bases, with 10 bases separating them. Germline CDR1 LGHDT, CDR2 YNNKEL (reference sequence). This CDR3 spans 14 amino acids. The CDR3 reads CASSQEKGFTEAFF. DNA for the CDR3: TGTGCCAGCAGCCAAGAAAAGGGATTTACTGAAGCTTTCTTT. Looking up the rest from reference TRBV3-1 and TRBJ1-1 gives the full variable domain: DTAVSQTPKYLVTQMGNDKSIKCEQNLGHDTMYWYKQDSKKFLKIMFSYNNKELIINETVPNRFSPKSPDKAHLNLHINSLELGDSAVYFCASSQEKGFTEAFFGQGTRLTVV.

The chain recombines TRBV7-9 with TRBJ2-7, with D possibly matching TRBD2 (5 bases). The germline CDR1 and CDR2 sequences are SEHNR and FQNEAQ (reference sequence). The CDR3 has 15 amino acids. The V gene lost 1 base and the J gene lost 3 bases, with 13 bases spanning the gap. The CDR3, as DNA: TGTGCCAGCAGCTTAGTGCCTAGCAGCCTCTACGAGCAGTACTTC. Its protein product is CASSLVPSSLYEQYF.

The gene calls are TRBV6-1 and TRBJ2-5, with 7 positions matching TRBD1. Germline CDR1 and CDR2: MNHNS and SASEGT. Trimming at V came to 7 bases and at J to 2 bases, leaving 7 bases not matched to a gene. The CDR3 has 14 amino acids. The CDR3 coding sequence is TGTGCCAGCACTCGGGACAGCAGTCAAGAGACCCAGTACTTC. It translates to CASTRDSSQETQYF.

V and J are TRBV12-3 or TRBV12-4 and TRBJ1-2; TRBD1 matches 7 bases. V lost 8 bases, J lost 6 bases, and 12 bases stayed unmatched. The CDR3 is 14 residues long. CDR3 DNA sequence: TGTGCCAGCGCCTCCGCGACAGGGAAGGATGGCTACACCTTC. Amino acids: CASASATGKDGYTF.